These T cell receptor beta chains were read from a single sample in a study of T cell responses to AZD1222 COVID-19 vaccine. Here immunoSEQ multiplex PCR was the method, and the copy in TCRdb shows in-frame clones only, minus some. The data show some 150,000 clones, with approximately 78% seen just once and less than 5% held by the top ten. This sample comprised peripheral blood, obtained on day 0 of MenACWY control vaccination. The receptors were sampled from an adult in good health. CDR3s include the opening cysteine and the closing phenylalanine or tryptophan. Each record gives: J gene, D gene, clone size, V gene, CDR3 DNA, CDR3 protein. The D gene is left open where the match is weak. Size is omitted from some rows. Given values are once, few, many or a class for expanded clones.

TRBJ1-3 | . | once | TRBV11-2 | TGTGCCAGCAGCTACAGGGATGTAAACACCATATATTTT | CASSYRDVNTIYF
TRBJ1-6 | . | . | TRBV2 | TGTGCCAGCGGGCAACAGGGTGGATCACCCCTCCACTTT | CASGQQGGSPLHF
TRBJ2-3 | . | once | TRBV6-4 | TGTGCCAGCAGTAAGGGACGGCAAAGCACAGATACGCAGTATTTT | CASSKGRQSTDTQYF
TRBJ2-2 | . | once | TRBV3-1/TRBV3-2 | TGTGCCAGCAGGCTAGGGGGCACCGGGGAGCTGTTTTTT | CASRLGGTGELFF
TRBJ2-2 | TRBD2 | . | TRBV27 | TGTGCCAGCAGTATCCAGCCTCCTACTAGCGGGGGAGCCACCGGGGAGCTGTTTTTT | CASSIQPPTSGGATGELFF
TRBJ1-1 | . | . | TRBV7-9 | TGTGCCAGCAGCGAAGGGGTGGGCAACGCTGAAGCTTTCTTT | CASSEGVGNAEAFF
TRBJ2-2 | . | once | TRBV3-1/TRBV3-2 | TGTGCCAGCAGCCAAGGTTGGTCCGGGGAGCTGTTTTTT | CASSQGWSGELFF
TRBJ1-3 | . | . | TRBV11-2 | TGTGCCAGCAGCCTCTGGACTGCTGGAAACACCATATATTTT | CASSLWTAGNTIYF
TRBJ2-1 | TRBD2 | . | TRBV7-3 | TGTGCCAGCAGCCCGACTAGCGGGGAGGGGCGCAATGAGCAGTTCTTC | CASSPTSGEGRNEQFF
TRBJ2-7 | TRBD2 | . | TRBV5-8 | TGTGCCAGCAGCTTGGGGATGGGGAGGGCCAGGTACGAGCAGTACTTC | CASSLGMGRARYEQYF
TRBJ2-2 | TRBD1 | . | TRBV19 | TGTGCCAGTAGTCCTGGAACAGGGGGCACCGGGGAGCTGTTTTTT | CASSPGTGGTGELFF